This TCR beta chain was captured in a study of T cells in Graves' hyperthyroidism and ophthalmopathy (dated by TCRdb to between 2019 and 2020). With respect to the entire study: Peripheral blood samples were taken at initial diagnosis, before any treatment was given. TCR V-J signatures able to tell the groups apart were searched for in a discovery cohort of approximately 95 patients, of whom over 40 had Graves' ophthalmopathy and about 60 had stable Graves' hyperthyroidism. Prospective prediction of ophthalmopathy was tested in an independent validation cohort consisting of 18 hyperthyroidism patients and over 15 patients who later progressed to ophthalmopathy. The 100 discovery patients were randomly split 7:3 into training and test sets. The study also compared thyroid tissue and blood T-cell repertoires from several Graves' hyperthyroidism patients. Once sampling was done, hyperthyroidism patients were given methimazole at a starting dose of 30 mg daily, whereas ophthalmopathy patients were given high-dose intravenous methylprednisolone. The paper reports TCR Vbeta CDR3 sequencing of more than 120 peripheral blood samples: approximately 41 ophthalmopathy, some 80 hyperthyroidism and 17 progressor patients. Overall results and qualifications from the work: In validation, progression to ophthalmopathy was predicted by the model with around 71% sensitivity and roughly 76% specificity, a median of 6.5 months before onset. Ophthalmopathy was separated from stable hyperthyroidism by a 13 V-J signature model, with roughly 88% sensitivity and 81% to 82% specificity obtained in cross-validation and 80%/75% obtained in testing. Most expanded thyroid clonotypes (frequency above 0.001) were also found in blood, which suggests that blood repertoires may mirror thyroid immune responses. Sample size was not statistically predetermined, and investigators were not blinded to group allocation.

This clonotype was found many times. The specificity of this receptor is unknown. No clone much larger than this one lies a single base away; base qualities are absent. The TCR beta CDR3 regions were amplified from RNA transcripts. The first round of RT-PCR for the TCR CDR3 was performed with the HTBI primer set and the Qiagen OneStep RT-PCR kit. Libraries were constructed in a second round of multiplex PCR, after which size selection and purification were performed. Sequencing of the libraries was done on an Illumina HiSeq2000 using paired-end 100 bp reads. On the study's bioinformatics: SOAPnuke was used to process the raw data, removing reads that contained adapters or uncalled bases, had a mean Phred below 15, or lacked an exact match to the constant primer or identifier. COPE v1.2.5 was used to merge high-quality paired reads, and clonotypes were defined as unique nucleotide sequences. MiTCR v1.1 was used to align the clonotypes against IMGT TRBV, TRBD and TRBJ reference segments. Analysis was restricted to V-J combinations with a frequency above 0.0001, which covered just over 98% of repertoires. A TCS score was defined as the ratio of F50 (clonal expansion) to E x V (chaos), with BLOSUM62-based TCRdist applied between CDR3 peptides within each V-J. Welch's t-statistics and random forest reduced 500 to 550 V-J features to about 12, which were used in a naive Bayes classifier (R e1071). TCRdb cleaned the public reads at Q25 with fastp, built clones with MiXCR and kept in-frame beta chains. Each entry is one CDR3 protein sequence, shown with its most common DNA and genes. None of the V and J calls come from the authors' own analysis; TCRdb made them. A total of roughly 400,000 distinct CDR3 sequences appear in this sample, more than 12% of them only once. The ten largest clones add up to approximately 29% of the sample.

Moderately to severely active disease, a Clinical Activity Score of at least 3, a NOSPECS grade of at least 4, and a duration under 3 months were present in ophthalmopathy patients. Patients with uncontrolled infections, other autoimmune diseases, pregnancy or lactation were excluded. Clinical symptoms, serum thyroxine and TRAb, thyroid ultrasound, and orbital computed tomography formed the basis for the diagnoses. Ficoll-Paque density gradient centrifugation was used to isolate PBMCs from around 10 ml of fresh peripheral blood. Total RNA was extracted with Trizol reagent, and quality was checked on an Agilent 2100 Bioanalyzer. The CDR3 starts with the cysteine, ends with the phenylalanine, and has 14 residues. The read is trimmed to its CDR3 DNA, 42 bases read in frame from base 1. Compared with germline, V lacks 1 base and J lacks 6 bases; bases without a gene match: 4. CDR1 and CDR2, looked up from the germline V gene (reference sequence), are SEHNR and FQNEAQ.

This receptor was obtained from a man aged 45-60 years with Graves' ophthalmopathy. The sequencing input was blood. The chain uses TRBV7-9 and TRBJ2-3, with 7 bases matching TRBD1. In nucleotide form, the sequence is TGTGCCAGCAGCTTAGAAGACAGGGCGGATACGCAGTATTTT. Translated, this gives CASSLEDRADTQYF.